One and the same sample provided the 19 T cell receptor beta chains below, sequenced in a study of early T cells in non-severe SARS-CoV-2 infection. TCRdb reanalysed the 5' RACE reads using MiXCR and keeps one entry per CDR3 protein. The sample consists of 35,000 to 40,000 distinct CDR3 sequences, 5.8% of them appearing once. Sequencing used whole blood. Source of these receptors: an adult who was a healthcare worker with PCR-confirmed SARS-CoV-2 infection or an uninfected control (not recorded which).

The chain couples TRBV7-6 to TRBJ1-2; no firm D call. V dropped 0 bases and J dropped 8 bases, with 22 bases sitting between them. Germline lookup yields CDR1 SGHVS and CDR2 FNYEAQ. This CDR3 has 17 residues. The CDR3 nucleotides are TGTGCCAGCAGCTTAGCCTTTGGAGGGATGACCCCCGGAGGCTACACCTTC. This gives the protein CASSLAFGGMTPGGYTF.

This clonotype was counted ten times or more. J is TRBJ2-3 and V is TRBV27, with 16 bases lining up with TRBD2. With V trimmed by 5 bases and J by 6 bases, 8 bases remained unmatched. The CDR3 is 17 amino acids. Germline CDR1 reads MNHEY; CDR2 reads SMNVEV (reference sequence). This CDR3 reads CASSLLPGLAGGDTQYF. CDR3 in DNA: TGTGCCAGCAGTCTCCTTCCGGGACTAGCGGGAGGGGATACGCAGTATTTT.

This clonotype was observed at least ten times. The rearrangement links TRBV5-1 to TRBJ2-7; D tentatively fits TRBD1 or TRBD2 (5 bases each). This CDR3 comprises 13 residues. Germline V gene lookup returns CDR1 SGHRS and CDR2 YFSETQ. The V and J ends lost 2 bases and 7 bases respectively, with 13 bases between them. CDR3 sequence reads: CASSFRDPVEQYF. CDR3 DNA sequence: TGCGCCAGCAGCTTTCGGGACCCCGTAGAGCAGTACTTC.

The chain carries TRBV5-1 and TRBJ2-5; D gene ambiguous. In germline, CDR1 is SGHRS, CDR2 YFSETQ. V lost 7 bases and J lost 2, with 9 bases in between. There are 12 residues in the CDR3. The CDR3 region has the DNA TGCGCCAGCGCGGATTCTCAAGAGACCCAGTACTTC. It encodes CASADSQETQYF.

This clonotype was seen at least ten times. The chain employs TRBV7-6 and TRBJ1-5; D is unclear. The V gene's germline CDR1 is SGHVS and CDR2 FNYEAQ. V was clipped by 1 base and J by 0 bases, with 7 bases between them. The CDR3 loop spans 15 amino acids. The CDR3 DNA reads as TGTGCCAGCAGCTTAGTGGCGGATAGCAATCAGCCCCAGCATTTT. This encodes CASSLVADSNQPQHF.

This clonotype was detected ten times or more. The chain recombines TRBV4-3 with TRBJ2-1, with 12 bases matching TRBD2. This CDR3 region has 17 residues. Germline assignment: CDR1 LGHNA and CDR2 YSLEER. Unmatched junction bases numbered 7, after V lost 0 bases and J lost 7 bases. The CDR3, as DNA: TGCGCCAGCAGCCAAGAGGCTAGCGGGGGGGCAAGTAATGAGCAGTTCTTC. Translating gives CASSQEASGGASNEQFF.

This clonotype was seen many times. The chain combines TRBV13 with TRBJ2-5; D call uncertain. Deletions cut 1 base from V and 5 bases from J, with 14 bases between. The CDR3 is 15 residues long. Germline-derived CDR1 and CDR2 are PRHDT and FYEKMQ (reference sequence). For the CDR3, the DNA is TGTGCCAGCAGCTTAGCGGGCCAACATGGGGAGACCCAGTACTTC. Residues: CASSLAGQHGETQYF. Drawing the rest from reference TRBV13 and TRBJ2-5, the complete variable domain is AAGVIQSPRHLIKEKRETATLKCYPIPRHDTVYWYQQGPGQDPQFLISFYEKMQSDKGSIPDRFSAQQFSDYHSELNMSSLELGDSALYFCASSLAGQHGETQYFGPGTRLLVL.

This clonotype came up many times. The chain employs TRBV19 and TRBJ1-5; 10 positions agree with TRBD1. Per germline, CDR1 LNHDA and CDR2 SQIVND (reference sequence). Germline trimming cut 7 bases from V and 6 bases from J; bases unmatched to any gene: 12. This CDR3 is built from 16 residues. The CDR3 nucleotides are TGTGCCAGTACTAGAAGGTGGACAGGGGGGAGTCAGCCCCAGCATTTT. It encodes CASTRRWTGGSQPQHF.

In its sample, this clonotype was seen many times. The J gene is TRBJ2-3, the V gene TRBV4-3, with 8 bases aligning to TRBD2. The CDR3 runs 16 residues. J lost 3 bases, V lost 1 base, and 6 bases had no gene match. Germline CDR1 LGHNA, CDR2 YSLEER. The DNA of the CDR3 is TGCGCCAGCAGCCAAGGCCTCCGCGGGGGGACAGATACGCAGTATTTT. It codes for CASSQGLRGGTDTQYF.

This clonotype showed up just a few times. The rearrangement links TRBV6-1 to TRBJ2-5; 9 positions agree with TRBD2. Trimming cost V 2 bases and J 1 base; bases outside gene matches: 5. This CDR3 has 16 amino acids. Germline V gene data show CDR1 as MNHNS and CDR2 as SASEGT. The CDR3 reads CASSERGTSIQETQYF. The DNA for the CDR3 is TGTGCCAGCAGTGAAAGGGGGACTAGCATCCAAGAGACCCAGTACTTC.

This clonotype was observed many times. The chain combines TRBV6-5 with TRBJ1-2, with D perhaps matching TRBD1 (5 bases). Trimming cost V 1 base and J 4 bases, with 22 bases left between them. The CDR3 has 18 residues. The V gene's germline CDR1 is MNHEY and CDR2 SVGAGI. Written as DNA, the CDR3 is TGTGCCAGCAGTTACTTGGGCAGGGTCTCCGACCCCTCCTATGGCTACACCTTC. It codes for CASSYLGRVSDPSYGYTF.

This clonotype was counted only a few times. The genes are TRBV12-3 or TRBV12-4 and TRBJ1-2, with D unresolved. This CDR3 has 14 amino acids. The V gene lost 6 bases and the J gene lost 6 bases, with 17 bases spanning the gap. The chain's CDR3 is CASSVGYGQDGYTF. The CDR3 DNA reads TGTGCCAGCAGCGTGGGCTACGGGCAGGATGGCTACACCTTC.

In its sample, this clonotype was seen many times. V gene TRBV7-2 combines with J gene TRBJ2-5; unclear D gene. Between the trimmed V and J ends, which lost 1 base and 9 bases, there was a span of 12 bases. This CDR3 contains 13 residues. Germline V gene sequence: CDR1 SGHTA, CDR2 FQGNSA. The CDR3 region has the DNA TGTGCCAGCAGCTTAGGAAGGTGGTGGGCCCAGTACTTC. Protein: CASSLGRWWAQYF.

This clonotype was observed at least ten times. The chain carries TRBV7-2 and TRBJ2-2; D possibly corresponds to TRBD1 (5 bases). The V end was cut by 5 bases, the J end by 2 bases, with 12 bases between. Germline V gene sequence: CDR1 SGHTA, CDR2 FQGNSA. The CDR3 consists of 15 residues. The CDR3 nucleotides are TGTGCCAGCAGCAGACAGAATTTAAACACCGGGGAGCTGTTTTTT. Translating it yields CASSRQNLNTGELFF. The variable domain in full, with the rest retrieved from reference TRBV7-2 and TRBJ2-2, is GAGVSQSPSNKVTEKGKDVELRCDPISGHTALYWYRQSLGQGLEFLIYFQGNSAPDKSGLPSDRFSAERTGGSVSTLTIQRTQQEDSAVYLCASSRQNLNTGELFFGEGSRLTVL.

The sample holds many counts of this clonotype. The chain has TRBV5-4 and TRBJ2-7; D not certain. V was cut by 4 bases and J by 3 bases, with 11 bases left in between. Germline loops: CDR1 SGHNT, CDR2 YYREEE (reference sequence). This CDR3 has 13 residues. The CDR3 sequence is CASSRNTDYEQYF. CDR3 nucleotide sequence: TGTGCCAGCAGCCGAAACACAGACTACGAGCAGTACTTC.

This clonotype was seen repeatedly, ten times or more. This rearrangement joins TRBV20-1 to TRBJ1-5, with a weak D call TRBD1 (5 bases). The germline V gene encodes CDR1 DFQATT and CDR2 SNEGSKA (reference sequence). V shed 5 bases and J shed 3 bases, with 14 bases lying between them. This CDR3 contains 14 residues. The CDR3 DNA is TGCAGTGCTCGGGGGGGATCCTCCAATCAGCCCCAGCATTTT. Translated: CSARGGSSNQPQHF.

V is TRBV12-3 or TRBV12-4 and J is TRBJ2-7; 7 positions agree with TRBD2. V lost 8 bases, J lost 4 bases, and 17 bases stayed unmatched. The CDR3 has 16 amino acids. Here the CDR3 DNA reads TGTGCCAGCGGCCCTCCGGGGGGTGGGGTGCGGTACGAGCAGTACTTC. It yields the protein CASGPPGGGVRYEQYF.

The V call is TRBV7-9, the J call TRBJ1-2; 8 nucleotides line up with TRBD1. Germline V gene sequence: CDR1 SEHNR, CDR2 FQNEAQ (reference sequence). The CDR3 totals 16 residues. V was clipped by 5 bases and J by 4 bases; unmatched bases: 12. This chain's CDR3 is CASSRYRGIMIYGYTF. The CDR3 DNA is TGTGCCAGCAGCCGCTACAGGGGGATCATGATCTATGGCTACACCTTC.

This clonotype was seen more than once but under ten times. The chain uses TRBV10-3 and TRBJ2-3; perhaps D is TRBD1 or TRBD2 (5 bases each). Germline values: CDR1 ENHRY, CDR2 SYGVKD. CDR3 size: 15 residues. Deletions cut 9 bases from V and 5 bases from J, with 21 bases between. The CDR3 loop reads CAIAGALTRGDTQYF. CDR3 sequence (DNA): TGTGCCATTGCCGGGGCGTTAACTCGGGGAGATACGCAGTATTTT.